This T cell receptor beta chain was obtained from a study of T-cell memory formation after mild COVID-19. This clonotype turned up a few times. The CDR3 loop spans 16 amino acids. Between the trimmed V and J ends, which lost 1 base and 2 bases, there was a span of 14 bases. Germline V lookup: CDR1 SGHTA, CDR2 FQGNSA. MiXCR was run by TCRdb on the 5' RACE reads, yielding one entry per CDR3 protein. Of about 270,000 distinct CDR3 sequences listed, over 15% are singletons. Source material: PBMCs or a T cell subset sorted from them (not recorded which). This receptor was identified in a man aged 18 to 30 who had mild COVID-19 (a few samples of this study predate the infection). Cell type and time point are not known. The V gene is TRBV7-2, the J gene TRBJ2-5, with D unclear. The CDR3 nucleotides read TGTGCCAGCAGCTTAGGGGGTGGACGGGCACAAGAGACCCAGTACTTC. Protein: CASSLGGGRAQETQYF. Looking up the rest from reference TRBV7-2 and TRBJ2-5 gives the full variable domain: GAGVSQSPSNKVTEKGKDVELRCDPISGHTALYWYRQSLGQGLEFLIYFQGNSAPDKSGLPSDRFSAERTGGSVSTLTIQRTQQEDSAVYLCASSLGGGRAQETQYFGPGTRLLVL.